This T cell receptor beta chain stems from a study of molecular identifiers for immune sequencing clone quantification. Study-wide points: More than 97% of effector molecules, versus under 1% of naive-cell molecules, belonged to clones above 20 RNA copies.

From germline, CDR1 is SGHVS and CDR2 FQNEAQ. The CDR3 extends over 14 amino acids. On this clonotype itself: What it binds is not known. This clone may be a read error of a much larger clone one base away.

Naive CD8 libraries came from approximately 20,000 to 1,000,000 sorted cells with 10%, 30% or 50% RNA. TCRdb re-derived calls from the PCR reads in MiXCR, one entry per CDR3 protein. Of fewer than 70,000 distinct CDR3 sequences listed, approximately 18% were seen once; the top ten hold around 1.5%. V and J are TRBV7-8 and TRBJ1-1; TRBD1 might be the D (5 bases). The sequence derives from a human donor in good health. Some libraries in this study had Jurkat cell RNA spiked in. The sample comprised naive CD8+ T cells from blood, with Jurkat cell RNA spiked in. Subset meaning: FACS-sorted CD8+CD4-CCR7+CD45RA+ naive T cells. The CDR3 DNA reads TGTGCCAGCGGCTTAGAATGGCGGGGGACGGAAGCTTTCTTT. Its translation: CASGLEWRGTEAFF.